The T cell receptor beta chain under discussion was sequenced for a study of Ad26.COV2.S vaccination and SARS-CoV-2 variants. Measured with immunoSEQ multiplex PCR; TCRdb has only the in-frame clones, and not every one. The sample shows 360,000 or so clones, 89% of them seen only once. Germline CDR1 LGHDT, CDR2 YNNKEL (reference sequence). The CDR3 has 16 amino acids. V dropped 0 bases and J dropped 8; count of bases not matched to a gene: 8. Sample treatment: 15 to 20 received Ad26.COV2.S at low or high dose, single or two shots; 5 received placebo; per-sample allocation not given. At day 63 after the first vaccine or placebo injection, samples were drawn.

This receptor was obtained from a person between 18 and 65 years old who received the Ad26.COV2.S COVID-19 vaccine or a placebo. This material consisted of peripheral blood, taken in a trial of Ad26.COV2.S vaccine versus placebo. The V gene is TRBV3-1 (or the pseudogene TRBV3-2), the J gene TRBJ1-4; 8 bases agree with TRBD1. The CDR3 region has the DNA TGTGCCAGCAGCCAAGATCAGGGGGCCCGGGGGGAAAAACTGTTTTTT. Amino acids: CASSQDQGARGEKLFF.